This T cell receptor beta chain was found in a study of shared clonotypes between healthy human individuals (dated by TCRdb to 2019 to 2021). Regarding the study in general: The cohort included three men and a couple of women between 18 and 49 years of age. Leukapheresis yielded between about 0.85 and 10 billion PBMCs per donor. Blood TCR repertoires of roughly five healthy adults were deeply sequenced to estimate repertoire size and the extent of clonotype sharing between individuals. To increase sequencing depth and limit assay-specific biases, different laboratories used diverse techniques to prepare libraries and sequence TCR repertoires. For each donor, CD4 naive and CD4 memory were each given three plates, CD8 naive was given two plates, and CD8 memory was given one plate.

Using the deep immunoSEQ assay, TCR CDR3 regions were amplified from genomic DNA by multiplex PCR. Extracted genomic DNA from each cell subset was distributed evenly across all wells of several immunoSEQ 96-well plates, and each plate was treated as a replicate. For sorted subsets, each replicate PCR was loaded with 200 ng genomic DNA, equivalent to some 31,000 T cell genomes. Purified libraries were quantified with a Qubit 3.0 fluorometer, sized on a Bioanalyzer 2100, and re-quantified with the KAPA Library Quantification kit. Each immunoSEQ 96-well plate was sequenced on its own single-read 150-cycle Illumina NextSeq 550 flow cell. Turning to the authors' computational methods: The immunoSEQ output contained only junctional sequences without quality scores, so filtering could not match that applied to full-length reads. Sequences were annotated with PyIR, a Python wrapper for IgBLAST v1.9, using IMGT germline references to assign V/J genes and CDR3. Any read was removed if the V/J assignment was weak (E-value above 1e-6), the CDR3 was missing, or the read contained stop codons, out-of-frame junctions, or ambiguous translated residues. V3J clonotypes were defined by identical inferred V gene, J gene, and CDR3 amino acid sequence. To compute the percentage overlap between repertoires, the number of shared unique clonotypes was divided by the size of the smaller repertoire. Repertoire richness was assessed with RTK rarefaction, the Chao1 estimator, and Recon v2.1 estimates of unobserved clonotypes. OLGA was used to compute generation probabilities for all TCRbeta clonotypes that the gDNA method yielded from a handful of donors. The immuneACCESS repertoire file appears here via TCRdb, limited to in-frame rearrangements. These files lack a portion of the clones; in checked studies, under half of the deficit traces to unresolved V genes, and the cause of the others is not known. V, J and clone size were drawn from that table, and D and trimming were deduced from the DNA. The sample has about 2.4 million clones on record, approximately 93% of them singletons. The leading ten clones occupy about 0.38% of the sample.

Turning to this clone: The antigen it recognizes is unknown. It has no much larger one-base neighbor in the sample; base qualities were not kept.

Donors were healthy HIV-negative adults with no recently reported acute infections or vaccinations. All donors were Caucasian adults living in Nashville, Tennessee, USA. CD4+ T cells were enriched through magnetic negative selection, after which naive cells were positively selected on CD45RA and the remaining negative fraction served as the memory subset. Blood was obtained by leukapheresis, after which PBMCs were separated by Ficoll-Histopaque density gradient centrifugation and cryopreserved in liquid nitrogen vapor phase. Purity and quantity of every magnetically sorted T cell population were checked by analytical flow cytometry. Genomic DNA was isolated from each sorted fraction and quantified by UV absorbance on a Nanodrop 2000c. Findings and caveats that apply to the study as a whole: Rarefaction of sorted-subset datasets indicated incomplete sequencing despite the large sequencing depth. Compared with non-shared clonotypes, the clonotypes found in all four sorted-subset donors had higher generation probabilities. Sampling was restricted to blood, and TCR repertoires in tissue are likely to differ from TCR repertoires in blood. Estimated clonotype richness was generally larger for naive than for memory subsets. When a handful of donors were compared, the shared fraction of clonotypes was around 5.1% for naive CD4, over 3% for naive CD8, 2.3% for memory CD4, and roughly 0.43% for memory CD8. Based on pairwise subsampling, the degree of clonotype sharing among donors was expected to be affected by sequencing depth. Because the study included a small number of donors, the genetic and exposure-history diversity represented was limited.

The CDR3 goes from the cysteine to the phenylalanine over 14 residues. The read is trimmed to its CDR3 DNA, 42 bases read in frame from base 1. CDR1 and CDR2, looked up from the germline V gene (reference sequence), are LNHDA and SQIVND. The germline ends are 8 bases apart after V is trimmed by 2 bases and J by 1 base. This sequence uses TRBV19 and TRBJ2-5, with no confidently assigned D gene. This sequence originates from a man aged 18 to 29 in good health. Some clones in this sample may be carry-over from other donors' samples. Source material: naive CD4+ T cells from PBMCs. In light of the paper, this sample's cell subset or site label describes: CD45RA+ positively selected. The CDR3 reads CASSIRGSQETQYF. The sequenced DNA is TGTGCCAGTAGTATAAGAGGTTCCCAAGAGACCCAGTACTTC.